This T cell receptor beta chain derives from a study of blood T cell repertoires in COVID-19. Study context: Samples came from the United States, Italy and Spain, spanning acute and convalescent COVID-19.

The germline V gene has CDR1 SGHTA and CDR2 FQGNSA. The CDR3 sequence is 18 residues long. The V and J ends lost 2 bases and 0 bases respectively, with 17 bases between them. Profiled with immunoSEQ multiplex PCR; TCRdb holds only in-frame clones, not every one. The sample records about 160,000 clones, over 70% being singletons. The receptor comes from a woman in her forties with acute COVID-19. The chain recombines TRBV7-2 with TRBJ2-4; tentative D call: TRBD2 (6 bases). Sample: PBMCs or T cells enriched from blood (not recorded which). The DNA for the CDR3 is TGTGCCAGCAGCTTAAGGGCGGGACGGGATGTAGCCAAAAACATTCAGTACTTC. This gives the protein CASSLRAGRDVAKNIQYF.